These 8 T cell receptor beta chains originate from one sample sequenced in a study of cytomegalovirus exposure and HLA in healthy donors. PCR involved 60 Vbeta and 13 Jbeta primers. Sequencing was performed with immunoSEQ multiplex PCR; in TCRdb, only in-frame clones are kept and a portion is missing. The table includes 150,000 or so clones, around 68% detected once. The specimen was PBMCs. The receptors originated from a man aged 25 to 40 in good health and CMV-seronegative.

J is TRBJ1-6 and V is TRBV5-1; 7 bases agree with TRBD1. V was pared by 1 base and J by 9 bases, with 7 bases of the junction left unmatched. Germline loops: CDR1 SGHRS, CDR2 YFSETQ. This CDR3 is built from 15 residues. As DNA, the CDR3 is TGCGCCAGCAGCTTGACCGGGACAGATGCTTCACCCCTCCACTTT. As protein: CASSLTGTDASPLHF.

This rearrangement joins TRBV15 to TRBJ2-2, with D perhaps matching TRBD1 (6 bases). Per the germline V gene, CDR1 is LNHNV and CDR2 is YYDKDF (reference sequence). Trimming took off 7 bases at V and 0 bases at J, with 9 bases between the two ends. CDR3 size: 14 residues. In nucleotides, the CDR3 is TGTGCCACCAATCGGGACACGAACACCGGGGAGCTGTTTTTT. It specifies CATNRDTNTGELFF.

This clone was recorded only once. The chain is built from TRBV19 and TRBJ1-2; 7 bases line up with TRBD1. The CDR3 has 17 residues. Germline trimming cut 5 bases from V and 1 base from J; bases unmatched to any gene: 13. Per germline, CDR1 LNHDA and CDR2 SQIVND (reference sequence). CDR3 residues: CASSPPGVRGINYGYTF. DNA for the CDR3: TGTGCCAGTAGTCCCCCCGGAGTCAGGGGGATTAACTATGGCTACACCTTC. Drawing the rest from reference TRBV19 and TRBJ1-2, the complete variable domain is DGGITQSPKYLFRKEGQNVTLSCEQNLNHDAMYWYRQDPGQGLRLIYYSQIVNDFQKGDIAEGYSVSREKKESFPLTVTSAQKNPTAFYLCASSPPGVRGINYGYTFGSGTRLTVV.

The chain combines TRBV5-1 with TRBJ1-3; no definite D call. Germline-derived CDR1 and CDR2 are SGHRS and YFSETQ. This CDR3 comprises 13 residues. V shed 1 base and J shed 2 bases, with 4 bases lying between them. CDR3 amino acids: CASSLNTGNTIYF. The CDR3 DNA reads as TGCGCCAGCAGCTTGAACACTGGAAACACCATATATTTT.

The J gene is TRBJ1-1, the V gene TRBV19; D possibly corresponds to TRBD1 (5 bases). The germline CDR1 and CDR2 sequences are LNHDA and SQIVND (reference sequence). The CDR3 has 13 amino acids. Trimming took off 9 bases at V and 4 bases at J, with 15 bases between the two ends. The CDR3 sequence is CASRSRVGTEAFF. In DNA form, the CDR3 reads TGTGCCAGCCGGTCCAGGGTTGGCACTGAAGCTTTCTTT.

The chain has TRBV6-4 and TRBJ2-3; 10 bases map to TRBD1. The germline CDR1 and CDR2 sequences are MRHNA and SNTAGT. V trimming: 11 bases; J trimming: 3 bases; junction bases outside the gene matches: 20. This CDR3 region has 18 residues. In nucleotides, the CDR3 is TGTGCCCCCCTGGGGGACAGGGGATTTGCTGAATGTACAGATACGCAGTATTTT. Encoded protein: CAPLGDRGFAECTDTQYF.

Only a few counts were recorded for this clone. The CDR3, as DNA: TGTGCCAGCAGCTTGCCTGGAGTGTACCAAGAGACCCAGTACTTC. Its protein product is CASSLPGVYQETQYF. This sequence joins TRBV5-4 and TRBJ2-5; D remains unclear. Looked up from germline, CDR1 is SGHNT and CDR2 is YYREEE (reference sequence). The CDR3 consists of 15 residues. Trimming stripped 1 base from V and 0 bases from J, with 10 bases between.

The rearrangement uses TRBV7-9 and TRBJ1-4; D is possibly TRBD1 (6 bases). CDR3 length: 15 amino acids. Trimming left V 3 bases short and J 0 bases short, with 8 bases between. Germline CDR1 and CDR2: SEHNR and FQNEAQ (reference sequence). In DNA, the CDR3 is TGTGCCAGCAGCTTGGGGGCCCCAACTAATGAAAAACTGTTTTTT. This sequence encodes CASSLGAPTNEKLFF.